This TCR beta chain is from a study of T cells after yellow fever vaccination. Each CDR3 protein is one row after TCRdb ran MiXCR on the 5' RACE reads. The sample has a few hundred thousand distinct CDR3 sequences; about an eighth are singletons. Study outcomes and limitations: Bulk-population clonotypes that are abundant could appear as contaminants in FACS-sorted repertoires.

Notes on this clonotype: Its antigen is not identified.

The CDR3 runs 13 residues. Germline V gene lookup returns CDR1 SEHNR and CDR2 FQNEAQ (reference sequence). V was pared by 5 bases and J by 5 bases, with 12 bases between. The V and J genes are TRBV7-9 and TRBJ2-5; D perhaps matches TRBD2 (6 bases). The starting material was CD4+ T cells sorted from PBMCs, obtained 15 days after the yellow fever booster vaccination. The TCR originated in a young man who received the YFV17D yellow fever vaccine. DNA of the CDR3: TGTGCCAGCAGCCACCCAGGGAGGGAGACCCAGTACTTC. This translates into CASSHPGRETQYF.